This T cell receptor beta chain was obtained from a study of blood T cell repertoires in COVID-19. This CDR3 is built from 11 residues. The germline gives CDR1 SEHNR, CDR2 FQNEAQ (reference sequence). The V gene lost 4 bases and the J gene lost 7 bases, with 8 bases spanning the gap. TCRdb's copy holds only in-frame clones and misses some; the assay was immunoSEQ multiplex PCR. The sample yields about 130,000 clones, about four fifths seen once. The receptor was isolated from a man in his forties or fifties with active or convalescent COVID-19. V usage is TRBV7-9 and J usage is TRBJ2-7, with D tentatively TRBD2 (5 bases). The sample consisted of peripheral blood. This CDR3 is CASSSPGEQYF. The CDR3 DNA reads TGTGCCAGCAGCTCCCCGGGGGAGCAGTACTTC. The full variable domain, its missing parts supplied by reference TRBV7-9 and TRBJ2-7, is DTGVSQNPRHKITKRGQNVTFRCDPISEHNRLYWYRQTLGQGPEFLTYFQNEAQLEKSRLLSDRFSAERPKGSFSTLEIQRTEQGDSAMYLCASSSPGEQYFGPGTRLTVT.